This T cell receptor (beta chain) comes out of a study of shared clonotypes between healthy human individuals. Study-level points and caveats: The study found roughly 5% of naive CD4 clonotypes shared across four donors. Rarefaction demonstrated incomplete sorted-subset sequencing despite large depth.

Repertoires were generated with immunoSEQ multiplex PCR, while TCRdb's copy carries only in-frame clones and drops some. The top ten hold 0.11% of the sample, which has 560,000 or so clones, around 96% seen once. As for this clone: Its antigen is as yet unknown.

There are 13 residues in the CDR3. From germline, CDR1 is MDHEN and CDR2 SYDVKM. The germline V and J ends were trimmed by 2 bases and 14 bases, with 18 bases remaining between them. The naive CD8 population came from CD45RO-negative cells selected for CCR7, without terminally differentiated effector memory CD45RA+ cells. Healthy HIV-negative adults without recent acute infections or vaccinations served as donors. Sequences were obtained from naive CD8+ T cells sorted from blood. The genes are TRBV28 and TRBJ2-5, with a weak D call TRBD1 (6 bases). This sequence was found in a young woman in good health. The CDR3 DNA reads as TGTGCCAGCAGTTTAGGGGGCCGGGACCGGGGTTACTTC. Translated, it gives CASSLGGRDRGYF.